This TCR beta chain was retrieved from a study of Ad26.COV2.S vaccination and SARS-CoV-2 variants. Study background: Administration of Ad26.COV2.S was intramuscular, either once or twice 56 days apart.

Profiling relied on immunoSEQ multiplex PCR, and the TCRdb table lists in-frame clones only, not all of them. Of hundreds of thousands of clones in the sample, roughly 87% were seen once. Study-wide results and caveats: Reportedly, spike-specific CD8+ and CD4+ T cell responses achieved substantial breadth once vaccination had taken place. Measurement of non-spike TCR breadth gave similar results in vaccine and placebo recipients.

Germline assignment: CDR1 SEHNR and CDR2 FQNEAQ (reference sequence). Trimming left V 5 bases short and J 7 bases short, with 12 bases between. The CDR3 consists of 14 residues. Treatment denoted: roughly 18 received Ad26.COV2.S at low or high dose, single or two shots; 5 received placebo; per-sample allocation not given. Repertoires come from day 63 after the first vaccine or placebo injection. Expression of Wuhan-strain SARS-CoV-2 spike came from the Ad26 vector that formed the vaccine. As regards this clone: The antigen remains unidentified.

The genes are TRBV7-9 and TRBJ1-6; D unresolved. The origin of this receptor is a person between 18 and 59 years old who received the Ad26.COV2.S COVID-19 vaccine or a placebo. Sample: peripheral blood, taken in a trial of Ad26.COV2.S vaccine versus placebo. CDR3 DNA sequence: TGTGCCAGCAGCCCAGGCCCCGCCAATTCACCCCTCCACTTT. Its protein product is CASSPGPANSPLHF.